The 32 T cell receptor beta chains in this list originate from one sample, sequenced in a study of neurological immune-mediated disorders. TCRdb used MiXCR to reprocess the 5' RACE reads, holding one entry per CDR3 protein. The repertoire holds tens of thousands of distinct CDR3 sequences, with less than 1.6% as singletons. The material sequenced was PBMCs. The receptors derive from a woman aged 30 to 39 with multiple sclerosis.

This clonotype came up many times. The V call is TRBV7-2, the J call TRBJ2-5, with 10 positions matching TRBD2. J lost 2 bases, V lost 1 base, and 7 bases had no gene match. Per the germline V gene, CDR1 is SGHTA and CDR2 is FQGNSA. This CDR3 spans 17 amino acids. CDR3 DNA: TGTGCCAGCAGCTTAGGGCTAGCGGGGGTCTCACAAGAGACCCAGTACTTC. Translated: CASSLGLAGVSQETQYF.

Ten or more counts support this clonotype. The chain employs TRBV5-1 and TRBJ1-1; 9 bases map to TRBD1. Germline V gene sequence: CDR1 SGHRS, CDR2 YFSETQ. With 2 bases clipped from V and 3 bases from J, the junction kept 2 bases outside the gene matches. The CDR3 covers 14 residues. The CDR3 coding sequence is TGCGCCAGCAGCTTACAGGGGGCGCACACTGAAGCTTTCTTT. Encoded protein: CASSLQGAHTEAFF.

The sample holds many counts of this clonotype. The chain uses TRBV7-9 and TRBJ1-5, with D possibly TRBD1 on 6 matching bases. V was cut by 1 base and J by 4 bases, with 11 bases left in between. Germline V gene lookup returns CDR1 SEHNR and CDR2 FQNEAQ (reference sequence). The CDR3 totals 15 residues. The CDR3 sequence is CASSLEAGANQPQHF. CDR3 coding DNA: TGTGCCAGCAGCTTAGAAGCAGGGGCTAATCAGCCCCAGCATTTT.

In its sample, this clonotype was seen many times. The J gene is TRBJ1-1, the V gene TRBV12-3 or TRBV12-4, with D possibly matching TRBD1 (5 bases). Trimming shortened V by 7 bases and J by 8 bases, and 14 bases separated the two germline ends. The length of the CDR3 is 12 residues. This chain's CDR3 is CASKGSGTEAFF. CDR3 coding DNA: TGTGCCAGCAAAGGGTCCGGGACCGAAGCTTTCTTT.

This clonotype was seen ten or more times. The rearrangement links TRBV25-1 to TRBJ1-1, with D possibly matching TRBD1 (6 bases). Trimming left V 6 bases short and J 8 bases short, with 10 bases between. The CDR3 is made up of 11 amino acids. The germline V gene encodes CDR1 MGHDK and CDR2 SYGVNS. In DNA form, the CDR3 reads TGTGCCAGCAGGGACAGTTCCGAAGCTTTCTTT. Its protein product is CASRDSSEAFF.

This clonotype is judged medium-sized (0.01 to 0.1%). The rearrangement links TRBV5-1 to TRBJ1-1; 9 bases map to TRBD1. The germline CDR1 and CDR2 sequences are SGHRS and YFSETQ. Trimming took 4 bases from V and 5 from J; bases not matched to a gene: 9. There are 15 residues in the CDR3. The CDR3 bases are TGCGCCAGCAGCGGAATGACAGGGGGGAAGACTGAAGCTTTCTTT. Residues: CASSGMTGGKTEAFF.

This clonotype came up many times. The chain employs TRBV9 and TRBJ1-1, with 11 bases aligning to TRBD1. The CDR3 covers 15 residues. Germline CDR1 reads SGDLS; CDR2 reads YYNGEE. The ends lost 4 bases at V and 1 base at J; junction bases unmatched: 3. The DNA for the CDR3 is TGTGCCAGCAGCTCCGGGACAGGGGGGAACACTGAAGCTTTCTTT. It is translated as CASSSGTGGNTEAFF.

This clonotype was counted many times. The chain combines TRBV5-1 with TRBJ2-7; unclear D gene. This CDR3 contains 15 residues. CDR1 and CDR2 from the germline V gene are SGHRS and YFSETQ. V lost 0 bases and J 5 bases, leaving 15 bases between the germline ends. The CDR3 DNA reads TGCGCCAGCAGCTTGGTATTCTCCAACACCCACGAGCAGTACTTC. Encoded protein: CASSLVFSNTHEQYF.

The sample holds many counts of this clonotype. The J gene is TRBJ2-1, the V gene TRBV9, with D perhaps TRBD2 (5 bases). Germline CDR1 is SGDLS and CDR2 is YYNGEE. The CDR3 sequence is 12 residues long. Trimming shortened V by 0 bases and J by 10 bases, and 8 bases separated the two germline ends. Here the CDR3 DNA reads TGTGCCAGCAGCGTAGCGGCGGGCGAGCAGTTCTTC. Translating it yields CASSVAAGEQFF.

This clonotype occurred many times. The V and J genes are TRBV12-3 or TRBV12-4 and TRBJ2-2, with a weak D call TRBD2 (6 bases). This CDR3 has 16 residues. V was shortened by 7 bases and J by 0 bases, with 15 bases between the two germline ends. The CDR3 spells CASMGLLIANTGELFF. In nucleotides, the CDR3 is TGTGCCAGCATGGGACTCCTCATCGCGAACACCGGGGAGCTGTTTTTT.

This clonotype occurred many times. The chain couples TRBV20-1 to TRBJ1-4, with 7 bases lining up with TRBD1. V dropped 5 bases and J dropped 8; count of bases not matched to a gene: 14. Germline assignment: CDR1 DFQATT and CDR2 SNEGSKA (reference sequence). The CDR3 has 15 residues. The CDR3 region has the DNA TGCAGTGCTCCCAGAGCCGGGACAGTTGGAGAAAAACTGTTTTTT. This encodes CSAPRAGTVGEKLFF.

This clonotype was found many times. This chain joins TRBV11-3 and TRBJ2-1; D remains unclear. With 0 bases removed from V and 7 bases from J, the gap between germline ends came to 4 bases. Germline values: CDR1 SGHNT, CDR2 YENEEA. The CDR3 has 12 residues. The CDR3, as DNA: TGTGCCAGCAGCTTAGATACGAATGAGCAGTTCTTC. It yields the protein CASSLDTNEQFF.

This clonotype has ten or more counts. This chain uses TRBV25-1 with TRBJ1-5, with D unresolved. V lost 5 bases, J lost 6 bases, and 8 bases lay in between. The CDR3 extends over 12 amino acids. Germline CDR1 reads MGHDK; CDR2 reads SYGVNS. CDR3 sequence (DNA): TGTGCCAGCAGTCCTTGGGGTCAGCCCCAGCATTTT. As protein: CASSPWGQPQHF.

The V gene is TRBV11-3, the J gene TRBJ2-5, with D possibly TRBD2 on 5 matching bases. V dropped 6 bases and J dropped 3 bases, with 11 bases sitting between them. The CDR3 totals 13 residues. Germline-derived CDR1 and CDR2 are SGHNT and YENEEA. CDR3 in DNA: TGTGCCAGCAGTCCCTACGGGGAAGAGACCCAGTACTTC. Encoded protein: CASSPYGEETQYF.

This clonotype was counted ten times or more. The V call is TRBV5-1, the J call TRBJ2-7; 7 nucleotides agree with TRBD1. J was trimmed by 5 bases and V by 0 bases; bases with no gene match: 5. The CDR3 covers 14 residues. The germline V gene has CDR1 SGHRS and CDR2 YFSETQ. The CDR3 nucleotides read TGCGCCAGCAGCTTGGCGCTCACAGGGGACGAGCAGTACTTC. Protein: CASSLALTGDEQYF.

This clonotype was picked up many times. This chain joins TRBV24-1 and TRBJ2-2; D not resolved. The germline V gene encodes CDR1 KGHDR and CDR2 SFDVKD. The V end was cut by 4 bases, the J end by 6 bases, with 14 bases between. The CDR3 runs to 15 residues. CDR3: CATSEGGNPAGELFF. The CDR3, as DNA: TGTGCCACCAGTGAAGGCGGAAACCCTGCCGGGGAGCTGTTTTTT.

In this sample, this clonotype turned up many times. The V gene is TRBV5-1, the J gene TRBJ1-1, with 8 positions matching TRBD1. Germline values: CDR1 SGHRS, CDR2 YFSETQ. With 2 bases clipped from V and 1 base from J, the junction kept 1 base outside the gene matches. The CDR3 has 14 residues. The CDR3, as DNA: TGCGCCAGCAGCTTTCAGGGGGCGAACACTGAAGCTTTCTTT. As protein: CASSFQGANTEAFF.

The chain has TRBV7-8 and TRBJ2-1; 7 bases align to TRBD1. V lost 5 bases, J lost 7 bases, and 8 bases stayed unmatched. Germline V gene lookup returns CDR1 SGHVS and CDR2 FQNEAQ. There are 14 residues in the CDR3. CDR3 in amino acids: CASSPGQVGNEQFF. The CDR3 nucleotides read TGTGCCAGCAGCCCAGGACAGGTAGGGAATGAGCAGTTCTTC.

This clonotype was seen repeatedly, ten times or more. The chain carries TRBV5-1 and TRBJ2-2; D is ambiguous. Per germline, CDR1 SGHRS and CDR2 YFSETQ. Trimming took off 3 bases at V and 1 base at J, with 13 bases between the two ends. The CDR3 has 16 residues. CDR3 in DNA: TGCGCCAGCAGCTCCTCTATCTCCCTGAACACCGGGGAGCTGTTTTTT. Protein: CASSSSISLNTGELFF.

By share of the sample, this clonotype is medium-sized. The chain recombines TRBV4-1 with TRBJ2-6; 8 nucleotides agree with TRBD1. V was pared by 2 bases and J by 2 bases, with 8 bases of the junction left unmatched. The CDR3 sequence is 18 residues long. Germline V gene data show CDR1 as MGHRA and CDR2 as YSYEKL. The CDR3 is CASSQTRLRGPGANVLTF. The CDR3 DNA is TGCGCCAGCAGCCAAACAAGACTCAGGGGGCCTGGGGCCAACGTCCTGACTTTC.

This clonotype came up many times. This rearrangement joins TRBV5-1 to TRBJ1-4, with a tentative D call TRBD1 (5 bases). V was cut by 7 bases and J by 2 bases, with 9 bases left in between. The CDR3 totals 13 residues. Germline V gene lookup returns CDR1 SGHRS and CDR2 YFSETQ. In DNA, the CDR3 is TGCGCCAGCGGGGACCTTACTAATGAAAAACTGTTTTTT. This sequence encodes CASGDLTNEKLFF. The full variable domain, rest sourced from reference TRBV5-1 and TRBJ1-4, is KAGVTQTPRYLIKTRGQQVTLSCSPISGHRSVSWYQQTPGQGLQFLFEYFSETQRNKGNFPGRFSGRQFSNSRSEMNVSTLELGDSALYLCASGDLTNEKLFFGSGTQLSVL.

There are many counts of this clonotype. The V call is TRBV11-3, the J call TRBJ1-1; 8 bases map to TRBD1. J gave up 9 bases and V 5 bases, and 5 bases lay outside the gene matches. The CDR3 has 12 amino acids. Germline CDR1 reads SGHNT; CDR2 reads YENEEA. CDR3 protein: CASSARQGQAFF. In DNA form, the CDR3 reads TGTGCCAGCAGCGCCCGACAGGGGCAAGCTTTCTTT.

This clonotype was seen many times. The V gene is TRBV11-2, the J gene TRBJ2-7; possibly TRBD1 or TRBD2 for D (5 bases each). This CDR3 has 17 amino acids. The ends were cut back, 4 bases at V and 3 bases at J, with 22 bases in the middle. Germline CDR1 is SGHAT and CDR2 is FQNNGV. This CDR3 is CASSSGRPSGPIYEQYF. In DNA, the CDR3 is TGTGCCAGCAGCTCCGGCCGGCCCTCGGGACCAATCTACGAGCAGTACTTC.

This clonotype was detected ten times or more. V and J are TRBV12-3 or TRBV12-4 and TRBJ2-5; the match to TRBD1 covers 10 bases. This CDR3 is 14 amino acids long. V shed 8 bases, J shed 1 base, and the junction held 4 bases outside the gene matches. CDR3 loop: CASGDRGPQETQYF. The CDR3 nucleotides read TGTGCCAGCGGGGACAGGGGACCCCAAGAGACCCAGTACTTC.

This clonotype came up many times. The V gene is TRBV5-1, the J gene TRBJ1-6, with D possibly TRBD1 on 5 matching bases. V was cut by 4 bases and J by 9 bases, with 20 bases left in between. CDR1 and CDR2 from the germline V gene are SGHRS and YFSETQ. The CDR3 has 16 residues. CDR3 region: CASSVGGSEAISPLHF. The CDR3 coding sequence is TGCGCCAGCAGCGTTGGGGGGAGTGAGGCGATTTCACCCCTCCACTTT.

The table lists this clonotype with many counts. The chain has TRBV7-3 and TRBJ1-1; no clear D gene. CDR1 and CDR2 from the germline V gene are SGHTA and FQGTGA. Between the trimmed V and J ends, which lost 4 bases and 0 bases, there was a span of 9 bases. There are 14 residues in the CDR3. The CDR3 sequence: CASSSGLMNTEAFF. CDR3 nucleotide sequence: TGTGCCAGCAGCTCGGGTTTAATGAACACTGAAGCTTTCTTT. Together with reference TRBV7-3 and TRBJ1-1, the CDR3 gives the full variable domain: GAGVSQTPSNKVTEKGKYVELRCDPISGHTALYWYRQSLGQGPEFLIYFQGTGAADDSGLPNDRFFAVRPEGSVSTLKIQRTERGDSAVYLCASSSGLMNTEAFFGQGTRLTVV.

This clonotype was picked up many times. The chain is built from TRBV2 and TRBJ1-5; D might be TRBD1 (5 bases). CDR3 length equals 13 residues. CDR1 is SNHLY and CDR2 is FYNNEI in the germline V gene. V was clipped by 6 bases and J by 3 bases, with 9 bases between them. The chain's CDR3 is CASSRQNNQPQHF. In DNA form, the CDR3 reads TGTGCCAGCAGCAGACAGAACAATCAGCCCCAGCATTTT.

This clonotype was observed at least ten times. J is TRBJ1-4 and V is TRBV18; D gene unclear. Trimming cost V 1 base and J 3 bases, with 9 bases left between them. From germline, CDR1 is KGHSH and CDR2 LQKENI. The CDR3 totals 15 residues. CDR3 protein: CASSPQEGSNEKLFF. For the CDR3, the DNA is TGTGCCAGCTCACCACAGGAGGGTTCTAATGAAAAACTGTTTTTT.

This clonotype appeared many times. The chain couples TRBV7-2 to TRBJ2-2, with D tentatively TRBD1 (6 bases). The CDR3 contains 14 residues. Germline values: CDR1 SGHTA, CDR2 FQGNSA. The V gene lost 5 bases and the J gene lost 4 bases, with 11 bases spanning the gap. The CDR3 is CASSRGGFTGELFF. As DNA, the CDR3 is TGTGCCAGCAGCAGAGGGGGTTTCACCGGGGAGCTGTTTTTT.

The sample holds many counts of this clonotype. The genes are TRBV27 and TRBJ2-3; D is uncertain. This CDR3 spans 13 amino acids. CDR1 is MNHEY, CDR2 SMNVEV, per germline (reference sequence). Trimming took 8 bases from V and 3 from J, leaving 12 bases between them. The CDR3 is CASVPGNTDTQYF. DNA for the CDR3: TGTGCCAGCGTTCCCGGCAATACAGATACGCAGTATTTT.

This clonotype was counted many times. V usage is TRBV11-2 and J usage is TRBJ2-7; D gene uncertain. V lost 3 bases and J 7 bases, leaving 4 bases between the germline ends. CDR1 and CDR2 (germline): SGHAT, FQNNGV. There are 10 residues in the CDR3. The chain's CDR3 is CASSFGEQYF. CDR3 coding DNA: TGTGCCAGCAGCTTCGGGGAGCAGTACTTC.

This clonotype was detected many times. This chain uses TRBV7-6 with TRBJ1-2; D unresolved. The germline CDR1 and CDR2 sequences are SGHVS and FNYEAQ. This CDR3 is 15 amino acids long. Trimming removed 5 bases at V and 5 bases at J, with 18 bases between. CDR3 sequence (DNA): TGTGCCAGCAGCATCGCCTCGGGGTTAGGGTATGGCTACACCTTC. Protein sequence: CASSIASGLGYGYTF. Full variable domain (outside the CDR3, taken from reference TRBV7-6 and TRBJ1-2): GAGVSQSPRYKVTKRGQDVALRCDPISGHVSLYWYRQALGQGPEFLTYFNYEAQQDKSGLPNDRFSAERPEGSISTLTIQRTEQRDSAMYRCASSIASGLGYGYTFGSGTRLTVV.